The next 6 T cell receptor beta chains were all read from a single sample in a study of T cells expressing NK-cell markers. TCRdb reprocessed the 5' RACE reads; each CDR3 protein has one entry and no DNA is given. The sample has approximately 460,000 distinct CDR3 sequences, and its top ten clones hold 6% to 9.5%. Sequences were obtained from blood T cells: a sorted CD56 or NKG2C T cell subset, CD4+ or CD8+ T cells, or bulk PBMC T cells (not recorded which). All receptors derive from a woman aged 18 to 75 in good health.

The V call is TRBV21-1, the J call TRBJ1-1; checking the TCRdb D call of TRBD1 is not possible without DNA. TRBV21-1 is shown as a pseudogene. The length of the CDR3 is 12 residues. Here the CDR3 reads CASSTRTGVAFF.

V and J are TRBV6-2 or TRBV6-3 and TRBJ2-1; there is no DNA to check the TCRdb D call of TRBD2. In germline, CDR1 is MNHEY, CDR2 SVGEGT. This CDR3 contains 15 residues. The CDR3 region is CASSFLAWANNEQFF.

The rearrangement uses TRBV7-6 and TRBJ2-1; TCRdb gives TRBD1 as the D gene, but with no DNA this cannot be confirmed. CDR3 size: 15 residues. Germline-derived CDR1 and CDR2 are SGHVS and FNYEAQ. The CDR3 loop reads CASSFPRGGRNEQFF.

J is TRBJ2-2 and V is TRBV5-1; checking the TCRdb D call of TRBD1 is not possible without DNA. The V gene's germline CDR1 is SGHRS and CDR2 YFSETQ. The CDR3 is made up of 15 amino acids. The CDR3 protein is CASNADQGGAGELFF.

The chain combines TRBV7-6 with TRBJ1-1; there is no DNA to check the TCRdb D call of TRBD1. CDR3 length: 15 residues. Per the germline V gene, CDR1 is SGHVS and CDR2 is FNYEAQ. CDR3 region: CASSVLTGRNTEAFF.

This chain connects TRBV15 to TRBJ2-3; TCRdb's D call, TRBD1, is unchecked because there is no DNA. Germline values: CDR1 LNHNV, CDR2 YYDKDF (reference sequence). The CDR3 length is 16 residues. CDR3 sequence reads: CATSRPPGGITDTQYF.